This T cell receptor beta chain derives from a study of T cell responses to AZD1222 COVID-19 vaccine. Study results and limitations: Clonal diversity was possibly underestimated; the donors were predominantly white British and more often female.

About this clone: Antigen specificity is unknown.

The CDR3 extends over 12 amino acids. CDR1 SGHDT and CDR2 YYEEEE come from the germline V gene. Trimming removed 1 base at V and 6 bases at J, with 5 bases between. Using immunoSEQ multiplex PCR, the repertoire was profiled, and TCRdb retains in-frame clones only, with some absent. The sample shows 68,000 or so clones, over 60% of them seen only once. The sample was peripheral blood, taken on day 0 of AZD1222 vaccination. This chain uses TRBV5-6 with TRBJ1-5; D gene uncertain. This receptor was taken from an adult in good health. The CDR3 protein is CASSLSGQPQHF. As DNA, the CDR3 is TGTGCCAGCAGCTTGAGCGGTCAGCCCCAGCATTTT.